This T cell receptor beta chain was obtained from a study of cytomegalovirus exposure and HLA in healthy donors. The CDR3 runs 13 residues. V trimming: 4 bases; J trimming: 7 bases; junction bases outside the gene matches: 7. Germline V CDR1 and CDR2: GTSNPN, SVGIG (reference sequence). The PCR was carried out with 60 Vbeta primers and 13 Jbeta primers. Produced via immunoSEQ multiplex PCR; TCRdb's table is partial and in-frame only. The repertoire table contains 40,000 to 45,000 clones. Whole-study findings and limits: What was likely a sequencing artifact was a cluster of highly shared sequence variants.

As concerns this clone: Its antigen is not known.

The chain couples TRBV30 to TRBJ1-5; TRBD1 matches at 7 bases. This receptor was taken from a man aged 30 to 39 in good health and CMV-seronegative. Sequenced: PBMCs. The CDR3 sequence is CAWKGQGGQPQHF. In DNA form, the CDR3 reads TGTGCCTGGAAGGGGCAGGGGGGCCAGCCCCAGCATTTT. The variable domain in full, with the rest retrieved from reference TRBV30 and TRBJ1-5, is SQTIHQWPATLVQPVGSPLSLECTVEGTSNPNLYWYRQAAGRGLQLLFYSVGIGQISSEVPQNLSASRPQDRQFILSSKKLLLSDSGFYLCAWKGQGGQPQHFGDGTRLSIL.